This TCR beta chain is from a study of blood T cell repertoires in COVID-19 (TCRdb year 2020). Context from the whole study: The collaborator samples originated in the United States, Italy and Spain and spanned the acute and convalescent phases of COVID-19. The sample metadata nearly always contained a de-identified subject ID, COVID-19 status, age in years and sex. The repertoires were released in a freely available public database intended as a resource for research on the immune response to SARS-CoV-2. Subjects who had been exposed to COVID-19, were actively infected with it, or had recovered from it provided the deeply sampled blood TCRbeta repertoires that made up the dataset. Samples were obtained from the ongoing ImmuneRACE study (first 160 participants) and from over 1,000 subjects provided by 6 global collaborators. Where available, HLA class I and class II types were obtained from metadata supplied by the sample provider rather than from assay-based typing. The material from the prospective study consisted of cDNA or gDNA derived from T cells, B-cell-depleted T cells, or PBMCs. Beyond this particular receptor, the publication reports: The quantity of clinical and demographic metadata differed by source and by participant and was supplied without curation.

A remark on this clone: The antigen it binds to is not known. No base qualities exist here, and no much larger clone lies one base off it.

Whole blood was collected in K2EDTA tubes by collaborating institutions according to the institutions' own protocols. For TCRbeta analysis, collaborators shipped samples in one of three forms: frozen whole blood, isolated PBMCs, or DNA extracted from either of those sample types. The CDR1 and CDR2 encoded by the germline V gene (reference sequence) are LGHDT and YNNKEL. Reading from cysteine to phenylalanine, the CDR3 counts 14 amino acids. Only CDR3 DNA is held: 42 bases, read in frame from base 1. V is shortened by 0 bases, J by 6 bases, and the region joining them spans 12 bases. TCRbeta CDR3 regions were amplified from genomic DNA using the immunoSEQ Assay, a bias-controlled multiplex PCR. The authors' pipeline ran thus. Nucleated cell counts per sample were estimated from amplification of reference gene primers within the assay. To quantify the absolute abundance of each unique TCRbeta CDR3 rearrangement, sequence reads were collapsed and filtered. For each sample, productive Simpson clonality was calculated as the square root of Simpson's diversity index over productive rearrangements. Not all clones reach the TCRdb copy of this immuneACCESS table, which keeps in-frame sequences only. Checked studies attribute under half of the gap to unresolved V genes and leave the rest unexplained. Clone size and V and J calls were adopted from that table, with D and trimming inferred from the DNA. Across this sample there are about 190,000 clones, with 70% to 90% seen only once. Approximately 4% of the sample lies in the top ten.

The receptor was derived from a human donor in a cohort sampled during active COVID-19. The sequence is built from TRBV3-1 (or the pseudogene TRBV3-2) and TRBJ2-7, with the D gene not confidently named. The sample taken for sequencing was peripheral blood. The CDR3 region: CASSQDLSRSEQYF. The bases read TGTGCCAGCAGCCAAGATTTGTCCCGTAGCGAGCAGTACTTC.